This T cell receptor beta chain was captured in a study of CD8 T cells in ankylosing spondylitis. Study results and caveats: Made up of several highly homologous variants, a TCR beta motif appeared characteristic of ankylosing spondylitis blood.

Details on this clonotype: The target antigen is unknown.

Construction of TCR beta libraries was performed using quantitative 5'-RACE with molecular barcodes. MiXCR was run by TCRdb on the 5' RACE reads, yielding one entry per CDR3 protein. The table records approximately 540,000 distinct CDR3 sequences, about an eighth of them present only once. The TCR was taken from a male donor with ankylosing spondylitis. The sample comprised blood, either unsorted or a sorted T cell fraction (not recorded which).

Here the CDR3 DNA reads TGCGCCAGCAGCTTGAAGCAATACAATGAGCAGTTCTTC. Translating gives CASSLKQYNEQFF. The chain has TRBV5-1 and TRBJ2-1; D is unresolved. Trimming pared 1 base from V and 4 bases from J, leaving 6 bases between. Germline V gives CDR1 SGHRS, CDR2 YFSETQ. This CDR3 comprises 13 residues.